This T cell receptor beta chain was found in a study of tumor and adjacent non-tumor tissue in lung cancer listed by TCRdb under 2018. At the level of the whole study: The cohort included roughly 11 adenocarcinoma, 2 squamous cell carcinoma and 1 small cell lung cancer patients. Ages among the approximately 15 patients ranged from about 30 to 85 years, there were 10 or so men and 5 women, and disease was at TNM stage I to III. Sequencing generated a total of 125,075,908 productive TCRbeta reads, averaging around 4.2 million reads per sample. The study compared bulk TCRbeta repertoires between lung tumor tissue and matched distant non-tumor lung tissue from 15 or so lung cancer patients. A few dozen paired specimens, one tumor and one normal lung sample per patient, were profiled by TCRbeta CDR3 sequencing.

On this clonotype: Its recognized antigen is unknown. No base qualities exist here, and no much larger clone lies one base off it.

Libraries were prepared through multiplex PCR. TCRdb shows the sequencer as Illumina HiSeq 2500. TCRbeta libraries were built by three rounds of nested PCR using primers (Table S4), following protocols modified from ARM-PCR. Before sequencing, PCR products of 200-500 bp were cut from the gel and purified using the QIAquick gel extraction kit. Regarding the original processing steps: Trimmomatic was used to clean the reads, FLASH merged the cleaned reads into complete CDR3 sequences, and MiTCR assigned the sequences to V(D)J germline segments. Clonal diversity was computed as the inverse Simpson's index with VDJtools. In-frame sequences lacking a premature stop codon were counted as productive reads. TCRdb ran its own pipeline on the public reads, namely fastp trimming at Q25 and MiXCR clone calling, and kept in-frame beta chains. Entries are consolidated by CDR3 protein sequence, retaining the most common genes and DNA. In this record, the V and J calls reflect TCRdb's handling and not the investigators' own analysis. This sample gives over 110,000 distinct CDR3 sequences in total; around 67% of them show up just once. The ten top clones hold around a sixth of the sample.

RNA was extracted from bulk unsorted tissue and checked for quality with a NanoDrop ND-1000 and an Agilent 2100. Donors were newly diagnosed lung cancer patients admitted for thoracic surgery in China between August and November 2014, without prior chemotherapy. Anyone who had undergone radiotherapy or chemotherapy before, or who had another cancer at the same time, was left out of the study. Surgical tissue pieces of roughly 1-2 cm3 were preserved in RNAlater solution and were kept at -80 degrees C until use. The paper's findings and limits, for the study overall: The top 100 clones accounted for a significantly larger cumulative portion of the repertoire in normal lung than in tumor tissue. Younger patients had significantly higher TCR diversity, and higher tumor TCR diversity was associated with shorter overall and disease-free survival. Only around 16 patients were in the cohort, and the authors stated that larger samples and more detailed clinical data are needed. Peripheral blood was not sequenced, so blood TCRbeta repertoires in these lung cancer patients were not examined. Tumor tissue showed significantly greater TCR diversity (inverse Simpson) than normal lung tissue (about 400 vs 150, P = 0.0075, Mann-Whitney U test). The methods do not name the sequencing platform or mention unique molecular identifiers.

V drops 1 base and J drops 2 bases, leaving 4 bases in between. CDR3 length: 14 amino acids, cysteine to phenylalanine. Just CDR3 DNA is preserved here, 42 bases in frame from base 1. The germline V gene (reference sequence) gives CDR1 as SGHNT and CDR2 as YYREEE. The sample comprised lung tumor tissue. This receptor was taken from a man between 60 and 70 years old with small cell lung cancer. The chain is made from TRBV5-4 and TRBJ2-6; the D gene identity is not certain. The CDR3 corresponds to CASSLIAGANVLTF. Here is the DNA: TGTGCCAGCAGCTTGATTGCTGGGGCCAACGTCCTGACTTTC.